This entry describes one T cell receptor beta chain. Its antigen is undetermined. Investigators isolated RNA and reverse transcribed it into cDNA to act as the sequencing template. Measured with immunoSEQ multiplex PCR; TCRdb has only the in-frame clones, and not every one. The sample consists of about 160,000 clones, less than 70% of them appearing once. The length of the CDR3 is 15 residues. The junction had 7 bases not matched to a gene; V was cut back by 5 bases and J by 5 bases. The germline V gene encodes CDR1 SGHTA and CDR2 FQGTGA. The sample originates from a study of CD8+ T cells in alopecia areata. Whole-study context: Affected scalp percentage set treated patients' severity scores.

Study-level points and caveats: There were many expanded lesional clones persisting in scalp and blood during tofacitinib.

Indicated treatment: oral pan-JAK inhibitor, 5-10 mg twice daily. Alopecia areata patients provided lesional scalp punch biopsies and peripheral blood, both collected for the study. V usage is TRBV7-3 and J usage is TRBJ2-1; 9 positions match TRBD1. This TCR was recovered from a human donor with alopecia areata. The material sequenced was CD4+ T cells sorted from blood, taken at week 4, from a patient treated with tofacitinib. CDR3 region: CASSAGTGLDNEQFF. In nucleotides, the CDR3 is TGTGCCAGCAGCGCCGGGACAGGGTTAGACAATGAGCAGTTCTTC.